Below are 32 T cell receptor beta chains sequenced from a single sample in a study of blood T cell repertoires in COVID-19. Clones were read by immunoSEQ multiplex PCR, and TCRdb kept only the in-frame ones, dropping some. The sample records more than 70,000 clones, about nine tenths being singletons. What was sequenced was peripheral blood. Receptors originate from a woman aged 80 or over with acute or convalescent COVID-19.

The DNA for the CDR3 is TGTGCCAGCAGTGAAGACAGTCCCTACGAGCAGTACTTC. As protein: CASSEDSPYEQYF. The chain joins TRBV2 to TRBJ2-7; D is unresolved. CDR1 and CDR2 from the germline V gene are SNHLY and FYNNEI. With 1 base removed from V and 2 bases from J, the gap between germline ends came to 6 bases. The CDR3 is 13 amino acids. The full variable domain, with the rest looked up from reference TRBV2 and TRBJ2-7, is EPEVTQTPSHQVTQMGQEVILRCVPISNHLYFYWYRQILGQKVEFLVSFYNNEISEKSEIFDDQFSVERPDGSNFTLKIRSTKLEDSAMYFCASSEDSPYEQYFGPGTRLTVT.

This rearrangement joins TRBV6-5 to TRBJ2-4; 7 bases line up with TRBD2. V shed 9 bases and J 8 bases; nucleotides not matched to a gene: 13. This CDR3 region has 14 residues. Germline V CDR1 and CDR2: MNHEY, SVGAGI. CDR3 nucleotides: TGTGCCAGTGGAGTGGGAGGGGTTGTGGACATTCAGTACTTC. This encodes CASGVGGVVDIQYF.

The chain combines TRBV14 with TRBJ1-1; unclear D gene. CDR3 length equals 14 residues. V was clipped by 4 bases and J by 0 bases, with 9 bases between them. Germline CDR1 SGHDN, CDR2 FVKESK. CDR3 sequence reads: CASSRGAMNTEAFF. CDR3 DNA sequence: TGTGCCAGCAGCCGGGGAGCCATGAACACTGAAGCTTTCTTT. Filled out from reference TRBV14 and TRBJ1-1, the complete variable domain reads EAGVTQFPSHSVIEKGQTVTLRCDPISGHDNLYWYRRVMGKEIKFLLHFVKESKQDESGMPNNRFLAERTGGTYSTLKVQPAELEDSGVYFCASSRGAMNTEAFFGQGTRLTVV.

The chain has TRBV18 and TRBJ1-3; no definite D call. Germline V gives CDR1 KGHSH, CDR2 LQKENI. V dropped 2 bases and J dropped 2 bases, with 10 bases sitting between them. The CDR3 loop spans 15 amino acids. Here the CDR3 DNA reads TGTGCCAGCTCACCAGCGATCACGCCTGGAAACACCATATATTTT. Translated: CASSPAITPGNTIYF. The variable domain in full, with the rest retrieved from reference TRBV18 and TRBJ1-3, is NAGVMQNPRHLVRRRGQEARLRCSPMKGHSHVYWYRQLPEEGLKFMVYLQKENIIDESGMPKERFSAEFPKEGPSILRIQQVVRGDSAAYFCASSPAITPGNTIYFGEGSWLTVV.

This chain uses TRBV5-1 with TRBJ2-2, with 9 positions matching TRBD2. The CDR3 length is 19 residues. Trimming cost V 4 bases and J 3 bases; bases outside gene matches: 16. The germline V gene encodes CDR1 SGHRS and CDR2 YFSETQ. The CDR3 loop is CASSPAGGSGGKHTGELFF. CDR3 nucleotides: TGCGCCAGCAGCCCCGCCGGAGGAAGCGGGGGGAAACACACCGGGGAGCTGTTTTTT.

The chain couples TRBV2 to TRBJ2-2; perhaps TRBD2 as D (6 bases). With 1 base removed from V and 4 bases from J, the gap between germline ends came to 10 bases. Germline CDR1 and CDR2: SNHLY and FYNNEI. The CDR3 is 15 residues long. The CDR3: CASSEEGLSTGELFF. The CDR3 nucleotides read TGTGCCAGCAGTGAAGAGGGACTCAGCACCGGGGAGCTGTTTTTT.

The chain couples TRBV5-6 to TRBJ2-1, with a possible D match to TRBD2 (6 bases). The CDR3 extends over 16 amino acids. Germline V gene lookup returns CDR1 SGHDT and CDR2 YYEEEE. V lost 4 bases to trimming and J lost 6 bases, with 20 bases between them. The CDR3 loop reads CASSAVFSRGTNEQFF. CDR3 in DNA: TGTGCCAGCAGCGCCGTATTCTCGCGGGGAACCAATGAGCAGTTCTTC.

This clone appeared a single time. This chain uses TRBV19 with TRBJ2-1; D is possibly TRBD2 (5 bases). V was pared by 3 bases and J by 0 bases, with 12 bases between. Germline V gene data show CDR1 as LNHDA and CDR2 as SQIVND (reference sequence). This CDR3 region has 16 residues. In DNA form, the CDR3 reads TGTGCCAGTAGTATTGAGGCTAGCTCCTCCTACAATGAGCAGTTCTTC. Its protein is CASSIEASSSYNEQFF.

This clone has more than one count but fewer than ten. The chain combines TRBV9 with TRBJ1-2; TRBD1 is a possible D gene (6 bases). Trimming removed 3 bases from V and 0 bases from J, with 18 bases in between. CDR3 length: 17 residues. Germline CDR1 SGDLS, CDR2 YYNGEE. Here the CDR3 reads CASSDGTTRNTNYGYTF. The CDR3 DNA is TGTGCCAGCAGCGACGGGACAACAAGAAATACTAACTATGGCTACACCTTC.

The chain links TRBV19 to TRBJ1-2, with TRBD1 matching 7 bases. With V trimmed by 7 bases and J by 2 bases, 13 bases remained unmatched. This CDR3 comprises 16 residues. Germline V gene sequence: CDR1 LNHDA, CDR2 SQIVND (reference sequence). The chain's CDR3 is CASTTPLWTGNYGYTF. The CDR3 DNA is TGTGCCAGTACTACCCCTCTTTGGACAGGAAACTATGGCTACACCTTC.

This sequence joins TRBV27 and TRBJ1-4, with 8 positions matching TRBD1. The CDR3 covers 14 residues. V shed 6 bases and J 6 bases; nucleotides not matched to a gene: 6. Germline CDR1 MNHEY, CDR2 SMNVEV (reference sequence). The CDR3 nucleotides read TGTGCCAGCAGGAAACAGGGGGGGGATGAAAAACTGTTTTTT. Amino acids: CASRKQGGDEKLFF.

This sequence joins TRBV9 and TRBJ1-5; 7 bases fit TRBD1. Germline CDR1 and CDR2: SGDLS and YYNGEE. The CDR3 has 15 residues. V was pared by 0 bases and J by 7 bases, with 7 bases of the junction left unmatched. DNA for the CDR3: TGTGCCAGCAGCGTAGCAGGGGGAATCGGGCAGCCCCAGCATTTT. It specifies CASSVAGGIGQPQHF.

The gene calls are TRBV5-5 and TRBJ1-4, with D possibly being TRBD1 (5 bases). CDR1 is SGHKS and CDR2 is YYEKEE in the germline V gene (reference sequence). V lost 2 bases and J lost 5, with 13 bases in between. There are 15 residues in the CDR3. CDR3 in amino acids: CASSFLAGPNEKLFF. CDR3 sequence (DNA): TGTGCCAGCAGCTTTCTCGCGGGGCCGAATGAAAAACTGTTTTTT.

The CDR3, as DNA: TGTGCCAGCAGTCTAGCGGGAGGGCTGCAAGAGCAGTACTTC. Protein: CASSLAGGLQEQYF. This chain joins TRBV28 and TRBJ2-7, with TRBD2 identical over 12 bases. In germline, CDR1 is MDHEN, CDR2 SYDVKM. V dropped 5 bases and J dropped 7; count of bases not matched to a gene: 6. The CDR3 spans 14 residues. The variable domain in full, completed from reference TRBV28 and TRBJ2-7, reads DVKVTQSSRYLVKRTGEKVFLECVQDMDHENMFWYRQDPGLGLRLIYFSYDVKMKEKGDIPEGYSVSREKKERFSLILESASTNQTSMYLCASSLAGGLQEQYFGPGTRLTVT.

The chain couples TRBV15 to TRBJ1-4, with TRBD1 matching 9 bases. The junction had 3 bases not matched to a gene; V was cut back by 5 bases and J by 5 bases. In germline, CDR1 is LNHNV, CDR2 YYDKDF (reference sequence). The CDR3 is made up of 14 amino acids. CDR3 amino acids: CATSPGQGNEKLFF. DNA for the CDR3: TGTGCCACCAGCCCTGGACAGGGGAATGAAAAACTGTTTTTT.

This chain uses TRBV18 with TRBJ1-1, with 7 bases matching TRBD1. V lost 6 bases, J lost 2 bases, and 9 bases stayed unmatched. The CDR3 spans 15 residues. CDR1 is KGHSH and CDR2 is LQKENI in the germline V gene. The CDR3 loop reads CASSRRTGPNTEAFF. CDR3 DNA: TGTGCCAGCTCTCGTAGGACAGGACCAAACACTGAAGCTTTCTTT.

The rearrangement links TRBV7-9 to TRBJ1-5, with 9 positions matching TRBD1. Per the germline V gene, CDR1 is SEHNR and CDR2 is FQNEAQ (reference sequence). The V and J ends lost 5 bases and 5 bases, in that order; junction bases with no gene match: 10. The CDR3 loop spans 16 amino acids. The CDR3 bases are TGTGCCAGCAGCGCCTGGACAGGGGCGCTACATCAGCCCCAGCATTTT. This gives the protein CASSAWTGALHQPQHF.

The gene calls are TRBV6-1 and TRBJ1-1; D is unresolved. With 2 bases removed from V and 6 bases from J, the gap between germline ends came to 19 bases. This CDR3 is 16 amino acids long. Germline lookup yields CDR1 MNHNS and CDR2 SASEGT. Written as DNA, the CDR3 is TGTGCCAGCAGTGAAATGGGTGAGGCGGGATACCCTGAAGCTTTCTTT. It specifies CASSEMGEAGYPEAFF.

The chain combines TRBV5-1 with TRBJ2-5; a possible D gene is TRBD2 (6 bases). The V gene lost 4 bases and the J gene lost 5 bases, with 12 bases spanning the gap. The CDR3 covers 13 residues. CDR1 and CDR2 from the germline V gene are SGHRS and YFSETQ. The CDR3 DNA is TGCGCCAGCAGCGCGGGGAGCGGGGAGACCCAGTACTTC. Amino acids: CASSAGSGETQYF.

This chain joins TRBV11-2 and TRBJ1-5; D is undetermined. The CDR3 sequence is 15 residues long. The germline CDR1 and CDR2 sequences are SGHAT and FQNNGV. The V end lost 5 bases, the J end lost 11 bases, and 22 bases lay between the germline ends. CDR3 in amino acids: CASSPDRVSNGAQHF. The CDR3 region has the DNA TGTGCCAGCAGCCCCGACCGGGTTTCAAACGGAGCCCAGCATTTT.

The V gene is TRBV9, the J gene TRBJ2-7; 9 nucleotides agree with TRBD1. The CDR3 has 15 residues. V shed 4 bases and J 1 base; nucleotides not matched to a gene: 6. The germline V gene has CDR1 SGDLS and CDR2 YYNGEE. The CDR3 DNA reads as TGTGCCAGCAGCCCGGGACAGGGTGGGTCCTACGAGCAGTACTTC. It encodes CASSPGQGGSYEQYF.

The CDR3 nucleotides are TGTGCCAGTGCCAGGGGGTATGGCAATGAGCAGTTCTTC. Amino acid sequence: CASARGYGNEQFF. The V and J genes are TRBV19 and TRBJ2-1; 7 bases match TRBD1. CDR1 is LNHDA, CDR2 SQIVND, per germline (reference sequence). V lost 8 bases to trimming and J lost 6 bases; unmatched junction nucleotides: 7. This CDR3 region has 13 residues.

The genes are TRBV7-6 and TRBJ2-5, with D perhaps TRBD1 (6 bases). V was cut by 6 bases and J by 5 bases, with 22 bases left in between. In germline, CDR1 is SGHVS, CDR2 FNYEAQ. The length of the CDR3 is 16 residues. CDR3 amino acids: CASSPSRGGARETQYF. Here the CDR3 DNA reads TGTGCCAGCAGTCCCAGTCGAGGGGGAGCGAGGGAGACCCAGTACTTC.

This chain connects TRBV4-3 to TRBJ2-1; 7 bases map to TRBD2. V trimming: 4 bases; J trimming: 4 bases; junction bases outside the gene matches: 4. CDR3 length equals 14 residues. The V gene's germline CDR1 is LGHNA and CDR2 YSLEER. CDR3 loop: CASSLPGGYNEQFF. CDR3 bases: TGCGCCAGCAGCCTCCCCGGGGGGTACAATGAGCAGTTCTTC.

This chain links TRBV12-3 or TRBV12-4 with TRBJ1-6; no clear D. The CDR3 has 13 amino acids. V was trimmed by 3 bases and J by 6 bases, leaving 6 bases between them. In DNA form, the CDR3 reads TGTGCCAGCAGTTTGAACAGTAATTCACCCCTCCACTTT. Protein product: CASSLNSNSPLHF.

This chain uses TRBV5-1 with TRBJ2-7; D call uncertain. Per germline, CDR1 SGHRS and CDR2 YFSETQ. V lost 4 bases to trimming and J lost 2 bases, with 10 bases between them. The CDR3 runs 13 residues. The CDR3: CASSRASAYEQYF. The CDR3 DNA reads TGCGCCAGCAGCAGAGCCAGCGCCTACGAGCAGTACTTC. Together with reference TRBV5-1 and TRBJ2-7, the CDR3 gives the full variable domain: KAGVTQTPRYLIKTRGQQVTLSCSPISGHRSVSWYQQTPGQGLQFLFEYFSETQRNKGNFPGRFSGRQFSNSRSEMNVSTLELGDSALYLCASSRASAYEQYFGPGTRLTVT.

The gene calls are TRBV27 and TRBJ2-1; the match to TRBD2 covers 9 bases. In germline, CDR1 is MNHEY, CDR2 SMNVEV (reference sequence). The CDR3 has 14 amino acids. Trimming took 5 bases from V and 9 from J; bases not matched to a gene: 8. CDR3 coding DNA: TGTGCCAGCAGTGTGGTAGCGGGAGTCAGTGAGCAGTTCTTC. It codes for CASSVVAGVSEQFF.

The chain links TRBV7-9 to TRBJ2-3, with TRBD1 matching over 8 bases. This CDR3 has 14 residues. V was clipped by 3 bases and J by 4 bases; unmatched bases: 3. Germline V gene sequence: CDR1 SEHNR, CDR2 FQNEAQ (reference sequence). The CDR3 spells CASSFGQGPDTQYF. In nucleotides, the CDR3 is TGTGCCAGCAGCTTCGGACAGGGACCAGATACGCAGTATTTT.

V usage is TRBV29-1 and J usage is TRBJ2-1, with TRBD2 matching over 9 bases. This CDR3 is built from 17 residues. V trimming: 4 bases; J trimming: 0 bases; junction bases outside the gene matches: 10. CDR1 is SQVTM, CDR2 ANQGSEA, per germline. The CDR3 DNA sequence: TGCAGCGTTGGGGCTGGAGGACTAGCGAGCTCCTACAATGAGCAGTTCTTC. Translating gives CSVGAGGLASSYNEQFF.

The chain combines TRBV11-2 with TRBJ1-4; possibly TRBD1 for D (5 bases). The CDR3 is 16 residues long. V was pared by 3 bases and J by 0 bases, with 11 bases between. Germline-derived CDR1 and CDR2 are SGHAT and FQNNGV. CDR3 sequence reads: CASSLGLLATNEKLFF. The CDR3 nucleotides read TGTGCCAGCAGCTTGGGACTCCTGGCAACTAATGAAAAACTGTTTTTT.

This clone was recorded once. The chain recombines TRBV5-1 with TRBJ1-5; the match to TRBD1 covers 10 bases. After removal of 4 bases from V and 6 bases from J, the junction contained 4 bases not matched to a gene. The CDR3 contains 14 residues. Looked up from germline, CDR1 is SGHRS and CDR2 is YFSETQ. The CDR3 region is CASSPGTGVQPQHF. The DNA of the CDR3 is TGCGCCAGCAGCCCCGGGACAGGGGTTCAGCCCCAGCATTTT.

The chain combines TRBV5-1 with TRBJ2-3; tentatively, D is TRBD2 (6 bases). The V gene lost 2 bases and the J gene lost 0 bases, with 7 bases spanning the gap. This CDR3 has 14 residues. Looked up from germline, CDR1 is SGHRS and CDR2 is YFSETQ. CDR3 nucleotides: TGCGCCAGCAGCTTCAGCGGGAGCACAGATACGCAGTATTTT. This codes for CASSFSGSTDTQYF.